Presented here are 28 T cell receptor beta chains from one specimen sequenced in a study of high-grade serous ovarian cancer treatment subgroups (TCRdb year 2021). Library method: the immunoSEQ multiplex PCR assay. TCRdb limited this immuneACCESS table to in-frame rearrangements with V and J called. A share of clones is missing; checked studies link under half to unresolved V genes, and the rest is unexplained. In all, the sample holds 25,000 to 30,000 clones, and about 86% of those were seen once. Of the sample, roughly 2% falls within the top ten clones. Tumor samples were collected prior to definitive surgery or chemotherapy. The source material was tumor tissue. The receptors were gathered from a human donor with high-grade serous ovarian cancer.

The table lists this clone with a few counts. This chain connects TRBV7-9 to TRBJ2-5; D uncertain. CDR1 is SEHNR, CDR2 FQNEAQ, per germline (reference sequence). The CDR3 runs to 15 residues. Trimming took 5 bases from V and 4 from J, leaving 17 bases between them. The CDR3 bases are TGTGCCAGCAGCCAAACCAGCCAGGCCGGAGAGACCCAGTACTTC. Amino acid sequence: CASSQTSQAGETQYF.

V is TRBV6-5 and J is TRBJ1-6, with D unclear. Trimming stripped 2 bases from V and 8 bases from J, with 7 bases between. The CDR3 sequence is 13 residues long. The germline V gene encodes CDR1 MNHEY and CDR2 SVGAGI. The DNA of the CDR3 is TGTGCCAGCAGTTACCAGCCCGATTCACCCCTCCACTTT. Amino acid sequence: CASSYQPDSPLHF.

This clone was found a few times. The genes are TRBV19 and TRBJ1-5; 7 bases match TRBD1. CDR3 length equals 14 residues. Trimming at V came to 5 bases and at J to 4 bases, leaving 5 bases not matched to a gene. Germline values: CDR1 LNHDA, CDR2 SQIVND (reference sequence). CDR3 in amino acids: CASSRDRANQPQHF. The CDR3 DNA reads as TGTGCCAGTAGTCGGGACAGAGCTAATCAGCCCCAGCATTTT.

The rearrangement links TRBV27 to TRBJ1-1; no reliable D call. This CDR3 spans 13 amino acids. Germline V gene data show CDR1 as MNHEY and CDR2 as SMNVEV (reference sequence). The V end was cut by 5 bases, the J end by 1 base, with 8 bases between. The CDR3 coding sequence is TGTGCCAGCAGTCGCAAAGGGAACACTGAAGCTTTCTTT. Protein: CASSRKGNTEAFF.

This chain connects TRBV29-1 to TRBJ2-3; D gene unclear. V was shortened by 0 bases and J by 4 bases, with 5 bases between the two germline ends. The CDR3 length is 12 residues. Germline CDR1 and CDR2: SQVTM and ANQGSEA. CDR3 nucleotides: TGCAGCGTTGAAGAGCATTCAGATACGCAGTATTTT. Protein: CSVEEHSDTQYF.

The chain has TRBV27 and TRBJ2-2; D might be TRBD1 or TRBD2, each matching 5 bases. V shed 3 bases and J shed 5 bases, with 16 bases lying between them. The CDR3 is made up of 16 amino acids. Germline CDR1 is MNHEY and CDR2 is SMNVEV (reference sequence). This CDR3 reads CASSLAGPGPTGELFF. Written as DNA, the CDR3 is TGTGCCAGCAGTTTGGCGGGCCCGGGGCCTACCGGGGAGCTGTTTTTT.

The chain has TRBV10-2 and TRBJ2-1; no clear D. Deletions cut 4 bases from V and 9 bases from J, with 13 bases between. Germline loops: CDR1 WSHSY, CDR2 SAAADI. CDR3 length equals 13 residues. The CDR3 nucleotides are TGCGCCAGCAGTGGGGCGAGTCTTGGTGAGCAGTTCTTC. It encodes CASSGASLGEQFF.

This chain connects TRBV29-1 to TRBJ1-1; possibly TRBD1 for D (6 bases). The CDR3 sequence is 13 residues long. CDR1 is SQVTM, CDR2 ANQGSEA, per germline. Trimming left V 4 bases short and J 4 bases short, with 13 bases between. For the CDR3, the DNA is TGCAGCGTTGGGGGGGGCGAGGGCACTGAAGCTTTCTTT. Its protein product is CSVGGGEGTEAFF.

This clone was seen a handful of times. The rearrangement uses TRBV28 and TRBJ1-3, with D possibly matching TRBD1 (6 bases). V was trimmed by 3 bases and J by 3 bases, leaving 12 bases between them. Germline V lookup: CDR1 MDHEN, CDR2 SYDVKM. The CDR3 contains 15 residues. The chain's CDR3 is CASSFRFRGGNTIYF. The CDR3 DNA reads as TGTGCCAGCAGTTTCCGGTTCAGGGGTGGAAACACCATATATTTT. Drawing the rest from reference TRBV28 and TRBJ1-3, the complete variable domain is DVKVTQSSRYLVKRTGEKVFLECVQDMDHENMFWYRQDPGLGLRLIYFSYDVKMKEKGDIPEGYSVSREKKERFSLILESASTNQTSMYLCASSFRFRGGNTIYFGEGSWLTVV.

This rearrangement joins TRBV27 to TRBJ2-7; 8 nucleotides match TRBD1. Germline V gene sequence: CDR1 MNHEY, CDR2 SMNVEV (reference sequence). V gave up 5 bases and J gave up 1 base; unmatched junction bases: 1. The CDR3 length is 13 residues. The CDR3 nucleotides read TGTGCCAGCAGTAGGACAGGGTCCTACGAGCAGTACTTC. It specifies CASSRTGSYEQYF.

The rearrangement links TRBV18 to TRBJ1-5; TRBD1 is a possible D gene (5 bases). The V end lost 2 bases, the J end lost 7 bases, and 15 bases lay between the germline ends. In germline, CDR1 is KGHSH, CDR2 LQKENI. This CDR3 has 15 residues. This CDR3 is CASSPRAGHEQPQHF. The CDR3 bases are TGTGCCAGCTCACCAAGGGCAGGGCATGAGCAGCCCCAGCATTTT.

The chain employs TRBV19 and TRBJ2-1, with 11 bases identical to TRBD2. The CDR3 is made up of 15 amino acids. J gave up 1 base and V 5 bases, and 1 base lay outside the gene matches. Germline assignment: CDR1 LNHDA and CDR2 SQIVND (reference sequence). The CDR3 loop reads CASSRLAGSYNEQFF. CDR3 in DNA: TGTGCCAGTAGTCGACTAGCGGGATCCTACAATGAGCAGTTCTTC.

Only one count was recorded for this clone. V usage is TRBV29-1 and J usage is TRBJ2-5; no reliable D call. The germline gives CDR1 SQVTM, CDR2 ANQGSEA. V gave up 5 bases and J gave up 5 bases, with 9 bases separating them. The CDR3 covers 11 residues. CDR3 bases: TGCAGCGTTTTACCCGGGGAGACCCAGTACTTC. Amino acid sequence: CSVLPGETQYF.

The chain joins TRBV11-2 to TRBJ2-3; the D gene is possibly TRBD2 (6 bases). V was shortened by 3 bases and J by 9 bases, with 19 bases between the two germline ends. This CDR3 contains 15 residues. Germline CDR1 reads SGHAT; CDR2 reads FQNNGV. CDR3 nucleotides: TGTGCCAGCAGCTTTCCCCCGGGACTTTCCCCCACGCAGTATTTT. It yields the protein CASSFPPGLSPTQYF.

V and J are TRBV10-3 and TRBJ2-7; D may be TRBD1 or TRBD2 (5 bases each). The V and J ends lost 10 bases and 6 bases respectively, with 16 bases between them. Germline CDR1 reads ENHRY; CDR2 reads SYGVKD. This CDR3 has 12 residues. The CDR3 here is CANRDEALEQYF. The CDR3 coding sequence is TGTGCCAACCGGGACGAAGCCCTCGAGCAGTACTTC.

V is TRBV25-1 and J is TRBJ2-7; 8 bases are a match to TRBD1. After removal of 5 bases from V and 3 bases from J, the junction contained 12 bases not matched to a gene. The CDR3 runs 16 residues. Per the germline V gene, CDR1 is MGHDK and CDR2 is SYGVNS. The CDR3 reads CASSTQTGASFYEQYF. The CDR3, as DNA: TGTGCCAGCAGTACCCAGACAGGGGCGTCTTTCTACGAGCAGTACTTC.

V usage is TRBV6-5 and J usage is TRBJ2-5; D call uncertain. Germline assignment: CDR1 MNHEY and CDR2 SVGAGI. V lost 5 bases and J lost 5, with 12 bases in between. This CDR3 region has 13 residues. In nucleotides, the CDR3 is TGTGCCAGCAGTCAGCTAGTGGGCGAGACCCAGTACTTC. Residues: CASSQLVGETQYF.

This clone was found a few times. The chain combines TRBV6-5 with TRBJ2-4; unclear D gene. Trimming left V 0 bases short and J 0 bases short, with 9 bases between. Germline V gene data show CDR1 as MNHEY and CDR2 as SVGAGI. The CDR3 loop spans 16 amino acids. CDR3 amino acids: CASSYSTTLAKNIQYF. The CDR3 nucleotides are TGTGCCAGCAGTTACTCCACGACTTTAGCCAAAAACATTCAGTACTTC.

The rearrangement uses TRBV7-6 and TRBJ2-2; 12 bases agree with TRBD1. There are 16 residues in the CDR3. Germline V gene data show CDR1 as SGHVS and CDR2 as FNYEAQ. V shed 11 bases and J 4 bases; nucleotides not matched to a gene: 11. The DNA for the CDR3 is TGTGCCGTCGCAGGGACAGGGGGCTTAGGCACCGGGGAGCTGTTTTTT. Translation gives CAVAGTGGLGTGELFF.

This clone appeared a few times. V gene TRBV11-2 combines with J gene TRBJ1-5; 7 bases are shared with TRBD1. Trimming took 1 base from V and 6 from J; bases not matched to a gene: 9. Germline V CDR1 and CDR2: SGHAT, FQNNGV. CDR3 length: 16 residues. For the CDR3, the DNA is TGTGCCAGCAGCTTAGGCGGGGGGGGACAGACTCAGCCCCAGCATTTT. This sequence encodes CASSLGGGGQTQPQHF.

The chain's CDR3 is CSVQLAQGADTQYF. DNA for the CDR3: TGCAGCGTTCAACTAGCCCAGGGGGCAGATACGCAGTATTTT. The chain uses TRBV29-1 and TRBJ2-3, with D tentatively TRBD1 (7 bases). Germline lookup yields CDR1 SQVTM and CDR2 ANQGSEA. This CDR3 has 14 residues. Trimming removed 5 bases at V and 4 bases at J, with 16 bases between.

CDR3 in DNA: TGTGCCAGCAGCCGCAAGTCGGGAGATGGCTACGAGCAGTACTTC. Translating it yields CASSRKSGDGYEQYF. This chain joins TRBV5-6 and TRBJ2-7, with D perhaps matching TRBD2 (6 bases). Germline CDR1 and CDR2: SGHDT and YYEEEE. V was trimmed by 4 bases and J by 3 bases, leaving 17 bases between them. The CDR3 extends over 15 amino acids.

This clone was detected only once. The chain employs TRBV27 and TRBJ2-2; D call uncertain. V was trimmed by 6 bases and J by 0 bases, leaving 8 bases between them. The CDR3 spans 14 residues. Germline CDR1 reads MNHEY; CDR2 reads SMNVEV (reference sequence). The chain's CDR3 is CASRQYANTGELFF. CDR3 coding DNA: TGTGCCAGCAGACAGTACGCGAACACCGGGGAGCTGTTTTTT.

V is TRBV19 and J is TRBJ2-1; 11 nucleotides agree with TRBD1. Trimming took 6 bases from V and 5 from J; bases not matched to a gene: 12. Per germline, CDR1 LNHDA and CDR2 SQIVND (reference sequence). This CDR3 has 17 residues. This CDR3 reads CASSQTIGTGGNNEQFF. The CDR3 DNA reads as TGTGCCAGTAGCCAAACCATAGGGACAGGGGGTAACAATGAGCAGTTCTTC. Variable domain in full (rest from reference TRBV19 and TRBJ2-1): DGGITQSPKYLFRKEGQNVTLSCEQNLNHDAMYWYRQDPGQGLRLIYYSQIVNDFQKGDIAEGYSVSREKKESFPLTVTSAQKNPTAFYLCASSQTIGTGGNNEQFFGPGTRLTVL.

The chain carries TRBV5-6 and TRBJ2-7; D possibly corresponds to TRBD1 (7 bases). The CDR3 totals 14 residues. Germline CDR1 reads SGHDT; CDR2 reads YYEEEE. V was shortened by 1 base and J by 4 bases, with 12 bases between the two germline ends. CDR3 sequence: CASSLWGDRYEQYF. In nucleotides, the CDR3 is TGTGCCAGCAGCTTGTGGGGGGACAGATACGAGCAGTACTTC.

This chain joins TRBV6-5 and TRBJ1-2; 10 bases match TRBD1. V was pared by 0 bases and J by 3 bases, with 4 bases of the junction left unmatched. The germline CDR1 and CDR2 sequences are MNHEY and SVGAGI. CDR3 length equals 16 residues. The CDR3 spells CASSYSGTGADYGYTF. CDR3 DNA sequence: TGTGCCAGCAGTTACTCAGGGACAGGGGCTGACTATGGCTACACCTTC.

The chain uses TRBV11-2 and TRBJ2-2; D gene unclear. Trimming stripped 4 bases from V and 3 bases from J, with 12 bases between. Germline V gives CDR1 SGHAT, CDR2 FQNNGV. There are 15 residues in the CDR3. This CDR3 is CASSYYSLDTGELFF. The CDR3, as DNA: TGTGCCAGCAGCTACTACTCCTTGGACACCGGGGAGCTGTTTTTT.

The CDR3, as DNA: TGTGCCAGCAGCAAAGTAGCTAGCGGGAGGGATAATGAGCAGTTCTTC. This translates into CASSKVASGRDNEQFF. V gene TRBV21-1 combines with J gene TRBJ2-1; the DNA was not used to check the table's D call, TRBD2. TRBV21-1 is a documented pseudogene. The CDR3 has 16 residues.